The clone carrying this T cell receptor (beta chain) was found once. Per the original data handling: Amplifying reference gene primers gave estimates of nucleated cell counts. TCRdb's copy holds only in-frame clones and misses some; the assay was immunoSEQ multiplex PCR. V, J and clone size are those of that table, while D and trimming were read from the DNA. Counted here are about 96,000 clones, roughly 83% occurring once; the ten biggest clones make up roughly 17%. The data are from a study of blood T cell repertoires in COVID-19. Turning to the study itself: Italy, Spain and the United States were the sources of the convalescent and acute COVID-19 samples. Nucleic acid was either cDNA or gDNA, and it came from T cells, B-cell-depleted T cells, or PBMCs.

Sequenced: peripheral blood. The origin of this receptor is a woman aged 55-70 years with acute or convalescent COVID-19.

The CDR3 DNA sequence: TGTGCCAGCAGCTTAGGGTCGGACAGGAACACTGAAGCTTTCTTT. Amino acids: CASSLGSDRNTEAFF. V gene TRBV7-2 combines with J gene TRBJ1-1, with TRBD1 as a possible D gene (6 bases). Trimming took off 1 base at V and 1 base at J, with 10 bases between the two ends. The germline V gene has CDR1 SGHTA and CDR2 FQGNSA. The CDR3 is 15 residues long.